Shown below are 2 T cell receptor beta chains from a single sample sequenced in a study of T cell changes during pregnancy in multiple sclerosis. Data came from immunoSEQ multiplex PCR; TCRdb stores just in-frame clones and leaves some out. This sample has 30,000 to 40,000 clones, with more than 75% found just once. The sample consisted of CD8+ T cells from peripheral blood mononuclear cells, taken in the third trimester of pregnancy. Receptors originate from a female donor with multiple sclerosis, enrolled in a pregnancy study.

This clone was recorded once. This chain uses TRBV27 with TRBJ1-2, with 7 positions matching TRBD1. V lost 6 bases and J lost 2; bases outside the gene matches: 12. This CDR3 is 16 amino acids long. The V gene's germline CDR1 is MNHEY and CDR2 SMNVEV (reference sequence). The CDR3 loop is CASSIDHRGINYGYTF. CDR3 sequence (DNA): TGTGCCAGCAGCATAGACCACAGGGGTATCAACTATGGCTACACCTTC.

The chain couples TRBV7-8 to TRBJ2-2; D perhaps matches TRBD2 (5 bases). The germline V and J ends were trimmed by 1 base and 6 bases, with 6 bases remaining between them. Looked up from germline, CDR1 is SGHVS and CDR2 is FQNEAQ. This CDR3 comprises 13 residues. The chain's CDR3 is CASSLGGAGELFF. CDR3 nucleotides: TGTGCCAGCAGCTTAGGGGGAGCCGGGGAGCTGTTTTTT.